Below, 15 T cell receptor beta chains from the same sample are listed, as sequenced in a study of blood T cell repertoires in COVID-19. The data were produced by immunoSEQ multiplex PCR, yet TCRdb's version contains in-frame clones alone and is incomplete. The table shows tens of thousands of clones, with 90% occurring only once. Sequencing was done on a sample of peripheral blood. The receptor set was obtained from a woman aged 50 to 60 in a cohort sampled during active COVID-19.

The chain employs TRBV28 and TRBJ2-3; no firm D call. V was pared by 6 bases and J by 3 bases, with 7 bases between. The CDR3 sequence is 12 residues long. In germline, CDR1 is MDHEN, CDR2 SYDVKM. CDR3 nucleotides: TGTGCCAGCAGCTCTACGACAGATACGCAGTATTTT. Translated: CASSSTTDTQYF.

V gene TRBV27 combines with J gene TRBJ2-1; D is perhaps TRBD2 (6 bases). Germline V gives CDR1 MNHEY, CDR2 SMNVEV (reference sequence). V lost 4 bases, J lost 4 bases, and 20 bases lay in between. CDR3 length: 17 residues. CDR3 in amino acids: CASSSGRGGSRYNEQFF. CDR3 sequence (DNA): TGTGCCAGCAGTTCCGGGCGTGGAGGGTCCCGATACAATGAGCAGTTCTTC.

This chain links TRBV19 with TRBJ2-2; 10 bases fit TRBD1. From germline, CDR1 is LNHDA and CDR2 SQIVND (reference sequence). The ends lost 6 bases at V and 5 bases at J; junction bases unmatched: 9. The length of the CDR3 is 16 residues. CDR3 amino acids: CASRSGQGVGTGELFF. The CDR3 nucleotides read TGTGCCAGTAGGTCAGGACAGGGGGTTGGGACCGGGGAGCTGTTTTTT.

V gene TRBV5-1 combines with J gene TRBJ1-6; 8 bases line up with TRBD1. There are 14 residues in the CDR3. V gave up 5 bases and J gave up 10 bases; unmatched junction bases: 8. Germline V gene lookup returns CDR1 SGHRS and CDR2 YFSETQ. CDR3 in DNA: TGCGCCAGCAGTGAAGGACAGGGTCGATCACCCCTCCACTTT. Residues: CASSEGQGRSPLHF.

This clone appeared a few times. The CDR3 bases are TGTGCCAGCAGCCAATTGGGGAGGGGACAGCCCCAGCATTTT. It codes for CASSQLGRGQPQHF. The V call is TRBV4-2, the J call TRBJ1-5; D may be TRBD1 (5 bases). Germline CDR1 reads LGHNA; CDR2 reads YNFKEQ. This CDR3 contains 14 residues. V lost 2 bases to trimming and J lost 7 bases, with 12 bases between them.

The V call is TRBV7-3, the J call TRBJ2-1; 10 bases map to TRBD2. The V gene end was trimmed by 1 base and the J gene end by 0 bases; junction bases not matched to a gene: 6. Germline assignment: CDR1 SGHTA and CDR2 FQGTGA. This CDR3 is built from 18 residues. The CDR3 DNA reads as TGTGCCAGCAGCTTAAGGCCCCCTAGCGGGAGCTCCTACAATGAGCAGTTCTTC. Protein sequence: CASSLRPPSGSSYNEQFF.

The gene calls are TRBV7-9 and TRBJ2-1, with D tentatively TRBD1 (8 bases). Germline V gene data show CDR1 as SEHNR and CDR2 as FQNEAQ (reference sequence). The V end was cut by 6 bases, the J end by 0 bases, with 15 bases between. CDR3 length: 16 residues. Here the CDR3 reads CASRTNRGGSYNEQFF. The CDR3 DNA is TGTGCCAGCAGGACAAACAGGGGGGGCTCCTACAATGAGCAGTTCTTC.

This clone was counted a single time. This chain connects TRBV24-1 to TRBJ2-3, with 9 bases aligning to TRBD2. With V trimmed by 12 bases and J by 0 bases, 3 bases remained unmatched. Germline lookup yields CDR1 KGHDR and CDR2 SFDVKD. The CDR3 length is 13 residues. CDR3 region: CAATSGSTDTQYF. The DNA of the CDR3 is TGTGCCGCAACTAGCGGGAGCACAGATACGCAGTATTTT.

This clone was recorded a few times. V is TRBV4-2 and J is TRBJ2-1, with 9 nucleotides matching TRBD2. The CDR3 has 16 residues. Germline lookup yields CDR1 LGHNA and CDR2 YNFKEQ. With V trimmed by 3 bases and J by 8 bases, 11 bases remained unmatched. The CDR3 loop reads CASSQKTAGGSDEQFF. The CDR3 DNA is TGTGCCAGCAGCCAGAAAACGGCGGGAGGGAGTGATGAGCAGTTCTTC.

This chain uses TRBV19 with TRBJ2-7, with 10 bases identical to TRBD1. J lost 2 bases, V lost 6 bases, and 4 bases had no gene match. CDR3 length: 14 amino acids. Germline values: CDR1 LNHDA, CDR2 SQIVND (reference sequence). CDR3 nucleotides: TGTGCCAGTAGCAAGGGACAGGGGCCCTACGAGCAGTACTTC. Translation: CASSKGQGPYEQYF.

The chain has TRBV7-3 and TRBJ2-1, with 9 bases fitting TRBD1. Trimming took 3 bases from V and 5 from J; bases not matched to a gene: 2. Germline-derived CDR1 and CDR2 are SGHTA and FQGTGA. The CDR3 runs to 14 residues. DNA for the CDR3: TGTGCCAGCAGCTTGGGACAGGGACACAATGAGCAGTTCTTC. The encoded protein is CASSLGQGHNEQFF.

The V call is TRBV28, the J call TRBJ1-1; no clear D. CDR3 length: 15 residues. Trimming stripped 5 bases from V and 8 bases from J, with 21 bases between. Germline values: CDR1 MDHEN, CDR2 SYDVKM. CDR3 DNA sequence: TGTGCCAGCAGTCCCCCCCAAGGCAGACTCCTCGAAGCTTTCTTT. Residues: CASSPPQGRLLEAFF. Full variable domain (rest looked up from reference TRBV28 and TRBJ1-1): DVKVTQSSRYLVKRTGEKVFLECVQDMDHENMFWYRQDPGLGLRLIYFSYDVKMKEKGDIPEGYSVSREKKERFSLILESASTNQTSMYLCASSPPQGRLLEAFFGQGTRLTVV.

The chain combines TRBV9 with TRBJ2-1; 7 bases are a match to TRBD2. V was clipped by 4 bases and J by 5 bases; unmatched bases: 12. Germline V gene sequence: CDR1 SGDLS, CDR2 YYNGEE. This CDR3 has 16 residues. Here the CDR3 reads CASSFGTSVGNNEQFF. The CDR3 DNA is TGTGCCAGCAGCTTCGGAACTAGCGTCGGGAACAATGAGCAGTTCTTC.

The V call is TRBV24-1, the J call TRBJ2-1; 9 bases line up with TRBD2. J lost 0 bases, V lost 12 bases, and 20 bases had no gene match. The CDR3 is made up of 19 amino acids. Germline V gives CDR1 KGHDR, CDR2 SFDVKD. The CDR3 loop is CAHHQSGRSVLSSYNEQFF. In DNA form, the CDR3 reads TGTGCCCACCATCAGAGCGGGAGGTCGGTCCTGAGCTCCTACAATGAGCAGTTCTTC.

V and J are TRBV5-4 and TRBJ2-5; possible D gene TRBD2, 6 bases. Germline values: CDR1 SGHNT, CDR2 YYREEE (reference sequence). Trimming pared 1 base from V and 1 base from J, leaving 8 bases between. The CDR3 is made up of 14 amino acids. For the CDR3, the DNA is TGTGCCAGCAGCTTGCCACTAGCCCAAGAGACCCAGTACTTC. Its translation is CASSLPLAQETQYF.